These 18 T cell receptor beta chains were sequenced from one sample in a study of CD8 T cells in ankylosing spondylitis (dated by TCRdb to between 2016 and 2019). The receptor library was made with 5' RACE. The reads were generated on an Illumina HiSeq 2500. Through fastp at Q25 and MiXCR, TCRdb rebuilt clones from the public reads, retaining in-frame beta chains. Rows with a matching CDR3 protein are joined into one entry that keeps the most common DNA and genes. The sample table contains fewer than 350,000 distinct CDR3 sequences; only one count was recorded for more than 9% of them. The top ten clonotypes cover 8% to 9.5% of the sample. The sequencing input was blood, either unsorted or a sorted T cell fraction (not recorded which). The receptors shown here come from a female donor with ankylosing spondylitis or in good health (not recorded which).

In this sample, this clonotype turned up many times. The chain uses TRBV20-1 and TRBJ2-7, with 7 bases aligning to TRBD1. The junction had 4 bases not matched to a gene; V was cut back by 0 bases and J by 2 bases. In germline, CDR1 is DFQATT, CDR2 SNEGSKA (reference sequence). This CDR3 is 14 amino acids long. As DNA, the CDR3 is TGCAGTGCTAGAGATGGGGACAGAGCCTACGAGCAGTACTTC. Translated, it gives CSARDGDRAYEQYF.

Many counts were recorded for this clonotype. The chain uses TRBV6-1 and TRBJ1-5, with D tentatively TRBD1 (5 bases). V lost 5 bases, J lost 9 bases, and 17 bases lay in between. The CDR3 spans 14 residues. From germline, CDR1 is MNHNS and CDR2 SASEGT. The CDR3 here is CASSTGGRLGPQHF. The CDR3 DNA sequence: TGTGCCAGCAGTACGGGGGGTCGGCTTGGGCCCCAGCATTTT.

This clonotype showed up many times. The J gene is TRBJ1-3, the V gene TRBV28; D may be TRBD1 (6 bases). The CDR3 covers 14 residues. CDR1 MDHEN and CDR2 SYDVKM come from the germline V gene. Deletions cut 6 bases from V and 5 bases from J, with 14 bases between. The CDR3 region is CASSHRGRRNTIYF. Here the CDR3 DNA reads TGTGCCAGCAGCCACCGGGGGCGACGAAACACCATATATTTT. The variable domain in full, with the rest retrieved from reference TRBV28 and TRBJ1-3, is DVKVTQSSRYLVKRTGEKVFLECVQDMDHENMFWYRQDPGLGLRLIYFSYDVKMKEKGDIPEGYSVSREKKERFSLILESASTNQTSMYLCASSHRGRRNTIYFGEGSWLTVV.

This clonotype came up many times. The chain links TRBV29-1 to TRBJ1-2; perhaps TRBD1 as D (5 bases). Trimming removed 2 bases from V and 4 bases from J, with 8 bases in between. CDR1 and CDR2 (germline): SQVTM, ANQGSEA. CDR3 length: 12 amino acids. CDR3: CSVERGGYGYTF. CDR3 bases: TGCAGCGTTGAAAGGGGAGGCTATGGCTACACCTTC.

The V gene is TRBV20-1, the J gene TRBJ2-5; D is perhaps TRBD1 or TRBD2 (5 bases each). V lost 7 bases and J 2 bases, leaving 14 bases between the germline ends. The CDR3 totals 13 residues. Germline values: CDR1 DFQATT, CDR2 SNEGSKA (reference sequence). The CDR3 DNA sequence: TGCAGTGGTACCGGGACGGCACAAGAGACCCAGTACTTC. Translated, it gives CSGTGTAQETQYF.

This clonotype was seen ten or more times. This chain connects TRBV6-1 to TRBJ1-5; 9 bases line up with TRBD1. The CDR3 spans 15 residues. V lost 8 bases and J lost 5; bases outside the gene matches: 10. CDR1 and CDR2 (germline): MNHNS, SASEGT. The CDR3 nucleotides are TGTGCCAGCGTAGGCCAGACAGGGGGGTATCAGCCCCAGCATTTT. It translates to CASVGQTGGYQPQHF.

This clonotype occurred many times. V and J are TRBV5-1 and TRBJ2-3; D gene uncertain. The CDR3 runs 14 residues. With 9 bases removed from V and 0 bases from J, the gap between germline ends came to 14 bases. The germline V gene encodes CDR1 SGHRS and CDR2 YFSETQ. The DNA of the CDR3 is TGCGCCAACCCAAGGGAAGGGAGCACAGATACGCAGTATTTT. Protein product: CANPREGSTDTQYF.

This clonotype has ten or more counts. The rearrangement joins TRBV14 to TRBJ2-7; the match to TRBD1 covers 7 bases. The CDR3 loop spans 15 amino acids. Germline V lookup: CDR1 SGHDN, CDR2 FVKESK. With 1 base clipped from V and 4 bases from J, the junction kept 7 bases outside the gene matches. The CDR3 reads CASSQGRDRKYEQYF. CDR3 sequence (DNA): TGTGCCAGCAGCCAAGGCCGGGACAGAAAATACGAGCAGTACTTC.

The sample holds many counts of this clonotype. The chain has TRBV29-1 and TRBJ1-4, with D unclear. The CDR3 spans 14 residues. Germline assignment: CDR1 SQVTM and CDR2 ANQGSEA. The V gene lost 6 bases and the J gene lost 0 bases, with 11 bases spanning the gap. Written as DNA, the CDR3 is TGCAGCGTCTTATTAGGGCCAACTAATGAAAAACTGTTTTTT. Residues: CSVLLGPTNEKLFF.

The chain recombines TRBV7-9 with TRBJ2-7; maybe TRBD1 (5 bases). Between the trimmed V and J ends, which lost 5 bases and 2 bases, there was a span of 19 bases. CDR3 length: 16 residues. Germline loops: CDR1 SEHNR, CDR2 FQNEAQ (reference sequence). In DNA, the CDR3 is TGTGCCAGCAGCCTTCTCCGCACAAGGGGAACCTACGAGCAGTACTTC. Translated, it gives CASSLLRTRGTYEQYF. The variable domain in full, with the rest retrieved from reference TRBV7-9 and TRBJ2-7, is DTGVSQNPRHKITKRGQNVTFRCDPISEHNRLYWYRQTLGQGPEFLTYFQNEAQLEKSRLLSDRFSAERPKGSFSTLEIQRTEQGDSAMYLCASSLLRTRGTYEQYFGPGTRLTVT.

V gene TRBV5-6 combines with J gene TRBJ1-2, with 7 bases identical to TRBD1. CDR3 length equals 13 residues. After removal of 4 bases from V and 5 bases from J, the junction contained 5 bases not matched to a gene. Germline assignment: CDR1 SGHDT and CDR2 YYEEEE. CDR3 loop: CASSPGQEYGYTF. CDR3 sequence (DNA): TGTGCCAGCAGCCCTGGACAGGAGTATGGCTACACCTTC.

The chain has TRBV5-4 and TRBJ1-1; tentatively, D is TRBD1 (5 bases). CDR3 length equals 17 residues. Germline CDR1 SGHNT, CDR2 YYREEE (reference sequence). V lost 0 bases and J lost 0, with 15 bases in between. The CDR3 protein is CASSLGKGTKVNTEAFF. CDR3 sequence (DNA): TGTGCCAGCAGCTTGGGAAAGGGGACGAAGGTGAACACTGAAGCTTTCTTT.

This clonotype was counted ten times or more. The rearrangement joins TRBV5-5 to TRBJ2-1; unclear D gene. With 6 bases removed from V and 4 bases from J, the gap between germline ends came to 14 bases. Germline-derived CDR1 and CDR2 are SGHKS and YYEKEE (reference sequence). This CDR3 has 14 amino acids. The CDR3 spells CASILSLPYNEQFF. CDR3 DNA: TGTGCCAGCATTCTTAGCCTTCCATACAATGAGCAGTTCTTC.

The sample holds many counts of this clonotype. V is TRBV5-6 and J is TRBJ1-1; D is uncertain. V lost 4 bases, J lost 1 base, and 11 bases lay in between. This CDR3 contains 14 residues. The germline V gene has CDR1 SGHDT and CDR2 YYEEEE. The DNA of the CDR3 is TGTGCCAGCAGCCCAGCTGCAGGGAACACTGAAGCTTTCTTT. It encodes CASSPAAGNTEAFF.

This clonotype was counted only a few times. The rearrangement links TRBV2 to TRBJ2-1; 9 bases are shared with TRBD2. The CDR3 is 18 amino acids. Germline assignment: CDR1 SNHLY and CDR2 FYNNEI. The trim removed 4 bases at V and 5 bases at J, leaving 15 bases unmatched. The CDR3 is CASSGKRGWERGDNEQFF. CDR3 sequence (DNA): TGTGCCAGCAGTGGAAAGAGGGGATGGGAGCGGGGGGACAATGAGCAGTTCTTC. Looking up the rest from reference TRBV2 and TRBJ2-1 gives the full variable domain: EPEVTQTPSHQVTQMGQEVILRCVPISNHLYFYWYRQILGQKVEFLVSFYNNEISEKSEIFDDQFSVERPDGSNFTLKIRSTKLEDSAMYFCASSGKRGWERGDNEQFFGPGTRLTVL.

The CDR3 protein is CASSPQLMNTEAFF. The CDR3 DNA follows: TGTGCCAGCAGTCCGCAGTTAATGAACACTGAAGCTTTCTTT. This chain uses TRBV12-3 or TRBV12-4 with TRBJ1-1; D is undetermined. Deletions cut 5 bases from V and 0 bases from J, with 10 bases between. The CDR3 runs 14 residues.

In this sample, this clonotype turned up a few times. V is TRBV20-1 and J is TRBJ2-5; TRBD2 matches 15 bases. With 5 bases clipped from V and 3 bases from J, the junction kept 1 base outside the gene matches. This CDR3 comprises 14 residues. Germline V gene sequence: CDR1 DFQATT, CDR2 SNEGSKA (reference sequence). CDR3 sequence: CSAGTSGGKETQYF. DNA of the CDR3: TGCAGTGCTGGGACTAGCGGGGGGAAAGAGACCCAGTACTTC.

Ten or more counts support this clonotype. This chain joins TRBV27 and TRBJ1-2, with a possible D match to TRBD1 (6 bases). Trimming removed 8 bases from V and 1 base from J, with 17 bases in between. Germline CDR1 is MNHEY and CDR2 is SMNVEV (reference sequence). The CDR3 runs 15 residues. The CDR3 DNA follows: TGTGCCAGCCCACTTACAAGGGGGGATAACTATGGCTACACCTTC. This codes for CASPLTRGDNYGYTF.